These T cell receptor beta chains were read from a single sample in a study of T cells in Graves' hyperthyroidism and ophthalmopathy. MiXCR was run by TCRdb on the multiplex PCR reads, yielding one entry per CDR3 protein. The sample gives under 800,000 distinct CDR3 sequences, less than 15% of which show up once; more than 8.5% is in the top ten. Sequencing was carried out using blood. The receptors stem from a woman under 30 with Graves' hyperthyroidism. Each CDR3 is given with its conserved first and last residue. D genes are given only for firm matches. Not all rows give a size; the values are once, few, many and, for expanded clones, a class.

CDR3	DNA	V	J	D	size
CASSLIGTSSYEQYF	TGTGCCAGCAGTTTGATCGGGACTAGCAGTTACGAGCAGTACTTC	TRBV12-3/TRBV12-4	TRBJ2-7	TRBD2	few
CASSRVGLADADTQYF	TGTGCCAGCAGCCGTGTCGGACTAGCGGACGCAGATACGCAGTATTTT	TRBV7-2	TRBJ2-3	TRBD2	few
CASLGGWAYEQYF	TGTGCCAGCCTAGGCGGTTGGGCCTACGAGCAGTACTTC	TRBV28	TRBJ2-7	.	few
CASSLTWDRASGTQYF	TGTGCCAGCAGCTTAACGTGGGACAGGGCGTCTGGGACCCAGTACTTC	TRBV11-3	TRBJ2-5	TRBD1	many
CASPGGTGGNQPQHF	TGTGCCAGCCCTGGGGGAACCGGGGGCAATCAGCCCCAGCATTTT	TRBV6-1	TRBJ1-5	.	.
CASSTHSNTGELFF	TGTGCCAGTAGTACTCACAGCAACACCGGGGAGCTGTTTTTT	TRBV19	TRBJ2-2	.	.
CATSDLLTGGESLTF	TGTGCCACCAGTGATTTGCTGACAGGGGGCGAATCCCTCACCTTC	TRBV24-1	TRBJ1-2	TRBD1	.
CASRGTGNNSPLHF	TGTGCCAGCAGAGGGACAGGGAATAATTCACCCCTCCACTTT	TRBV2	TRBJ1-6	TRBD1	many
CASTTGPLYEQYF	TGTGCCAGCACTACCGGGCCACTCTACGAGCAGTACTTC	TRBV28	TRBJ2-7	.	many
CASSQPGTGGDEQYF	TGCGCCAGCAGCCAACCCGGGACAGGGGGGGACGAGCAGTACTTC	TRBV4-3	TRBJ2-7	TRBD1	many
CATSRERGKSPLHF	TGTGCCACCAGCAGGGAGAGGGGGAAGTCACCCCTCCACTTT	TRBV15	TRBJ1-6	.	many
CASSTTGVGTEAFF	TGTGCCAGCAGCACCACAGGGGTAGGGACTGAAGCTTTCTTT	TRBV9	TRBJ1-1	TRBD1	.
CASSGQTYNEQFF	TGTGCCAGCAGTGGACAGACCTACAATGAGCAGTTCTTC	TRBV6-1	TRBJ2-1	.	many
CASSLVVGFNSPLHF	TGTGCCAGCAGCTTAGTGGTGGGGTTTAATTCACCCCTCCACTTT	TRBV7-9	TRBJ1-6	.	.
CSASPRGQSYEQYF	TGCAGTGCTAGCCCGCGGGGACAATCCTACGAGCAGTACTTC	TRBV20-1	TRBJ2-7	.	many
CASSIRQSYEQYF	TGTGCCAGTAGTATCCGACAGTCCTACGAGCAGTACTTC	TRBV19	TRBJ2-7	.	few
CSARVLAGVNEQFF	TGCAGTGCTAGAGTTCTAGCGGGAGTAAATGAGCAGTTCTTC	TRBV20-1	TRBJ2-1	TRBD2	once
CASSESDRPPYEQYF	TGCGCCAGCAGTGAGTCCGACCGCCCGCCCTACGAGCAGTACTTC	TRBV10-1	TRBJ2-7	.	many
CASSPTGQSEQYF	TGTGCCAGCTCACCCACAGGACAAAGCGAGCAGTACTTC	TRBV18	TRBJ2-7	.	.
CASSPLPGYNEQFF	TGTGCCAGTAGTCCCCTGCCCGGATACAATGAGCAGTTCTTC	TRBV19	TRBJ2-1	.	.
CSARQGTSEETQYF	TGCAGTGCTCGACAGGGGACTAGCGAGGAGACCCAGTACTTC	TRBV20-1	TRBJ2-5	TRBD2	.
CSASVTGPGNTIYF	TGCAGTGCTAGCGTAACAGGGCCTGGAAACACCATATATTTT	TRBV20-1	TRBJ1-3	.	.
CASRGVARTEAFF	TGCGCCAGCAGGGGGGTTGCGAGGACTGAAGCTTTCTTT	TRBV4-1	TRBJ1-1	.	many
CASSPSYGQIPRGYTF	TGTGCCAGCTCACCATCCTATGGACAGATTCCTAGAGGCTACACCTTC	TRBV18	TRBJ1-2	.	many
CASTSGTRSSSYNEQFF	TGTGCCAGCACCTCCGGGACTAGGTCGAGCTCCTACAATGAGCAGTTCTTC	TRBV12-3/TRBV12-4	TRBJ2-1	TRBD2	many
CASRQLRFRDEQFF	TGTGCCAGCAGGCAGCTTCGTTTTCGCGATGAGCAGTTCTTC	TRBV27	TRBJ2-1	.	many
CSAREETQYF	TGCAGTGCTAGAGAAGAGACCCAGTACTTC	TRBV20-1	TRBJ2-5	.	many
CASSQITGVSYNEQFF	TGTGCCAGCAGCCAGATTACAGGGGTCTCCTACAATGAGCAGTTCTTC	TRBV7-8	TRBJ2-1	TRBD1	.
CSASLAGVREKLFF	TGCAGTGCTAGCCTCGCGGGGGTGAGGGAAAAACTGTTTTTT	TRBV20-1	TRBJ1-4	.	.
CASKRGSSYNEQFF	TGTGCCAGCAAGCGGGGGAGCTCCTACAATGAGCAGTTCTTC	TRBV27	TRBJ2-1	TRBD2	many
CASNTTSGKTGEQFF	TGTGCCAGCAATACTACTAGCGGGAAGACAGGGGAGCAGTTCTTC	TRBV27	TRBJ2-1	TRBD2	.
CASSHLAGVWYEQYF	TGTGCCAGTAGTCACCTAGCGGGAGTCTGGTACGAGCAGTACTTC	TRBV19	TRBJ2-7	TRBD2	.
CASSMGTGGWTEAFF	TGTGCCAGTAGTATGGGGACAGGGGGCTGGACTGAAGCTTTCTTT	TRBV19	TRBJ1-1	TRBD1	.
CASSGSGNTICF	TGTGCCAGCAGTGGATCTGGAAACACCATATGTTTT	TRBV6-1	TRBJ1-3	.	.
CASSSNRLAEPPYEQYF	TGTGCCAGCAGCTCCAACCGACTAGCGGAACCCCCCTACGAGCAGTACTTC	TRBV11-1	TRBJ2-7	TRBD2	once
CASSSERNEQFF	TGTGCCAGCAGCTCTGAGCGAAATGAGCAGTTCTTC	TRBV7-9	TRBJ2-1	.	few
CASSQVAQTYEQYF	TGCGCCAGCAGCCAAGTCGCTCAGACCTACGAGCAGTACTTC	TRBV4-1	TRBJ2-7	.	.
CASSLGTGGREQYF	TGCGCCAGCAGCTTGGGGACAGGGGGACGCGAGCAGTACTTC	TRBV5-1	TRBJ2-7	TRBD1	.
CASSSRLAGGGPETQYF	TGTGCCAGTAGTTCTCGACTAGCGGGAGGAGGGCCAGAGACCCAGTACTTC	TRBV19	TRBJ2-5	TRBD2	.
CASRLSGRGTDTQYF	TGTGCCAGCAGGTTGAGCGGGAGGGGCACAGATACGCAGTATTTT	TRBV7-8	TRBJ2-3	TRBD2	many
CASRRAAAGVNTEAFF	TGTGCCAGCAGGAGGGCCGCGGCAGGGGTTAACACTGAAGCTTTCTTT	TRBV6-1	TRBJ1-1	.	.
CASWRSTSGLTDTQYF	TGTGCCAGCTGGAGGTCGACTAGCGGGCTCACAGATACGCAGTATTTT	TRBV6-1	TRBJ2-3	TRBD2	many
CASSDDDRVNTGELFF	TGTGCCAGCAGCGACGACGACAGGGTGAACACCGGGGAGCTGTTTTTT	TRBV7-9	TRBJ2-2	TRBD1	.
CATYGGHYYNEQFF	TGTGCCACCTACGGGGGGCATTACTACAATGAGCAGTTCTTC	TRBV19	TRBJ2-1	.	.
CASNEQGMRGYTF	TGTGCCAGCAACGAACAGGGAATGCGCGGCTACACCTTC	TRBV2	TRBJ1-2	.	few
CASSPRGQGASGELFF	TGTGCCAGCAGCCCTCGCGGACAGGGGGCTAGCGGGGAGCTGTTTTTT	TRBV3-1	TRBJ2-2	TRBD1	many
CAWSELAVTDTQYF	TGTGCCTGGAGTGAGCTAGCGGTCACAGATACGCAGTATTTT	TRBV30	TRBJ2-3	TRBD2	many
CASSLLLAGGPYNEQFF	TGTGCCAGCAGCTTACTCCTAGCGGGAGGACCCTACAATGAGCAGTTCTTC	TRBV7-9	TRBJ2-1	TRBD2	.
CSALRGDTYEQFF	TGCAGCGCCCTAAGGGGAGATACCTACGAGCAGTTCTTC	TRBV29-1	TRBJ2-1	.	.
CAWSTQVNSGNTIYF	TGTGCCTGGAGTACTCAGGTCAACTCTGGAAACACCATATATTTT	TRBV30	TRBJ1-3	.	many
CASSVGTVPYEQYF	TGTGCCAGTAGCGTCGGGACTGTCCCCTACGAGCAGTACTTC	TRBV9	TRBJ2-7	.	many
CASRADISYGYTF	TGTGCCAGCAGGGCGGACATCTCCTATGGCTACACCTTC	TRBV2	TRBJ1-2	.	many